The sequence of this T cell receptor beta chain was determined in a study of blood T cell repertoires in COVID-19. Study-level information: The cDNA or gDNA used as material had been derived from T cells, B-cell-depleted T cells, or PBMCs.

This CDR3 has 16 amino acids. Germline V lookup: CDR1 SGHRS, CDR2 YFSETQ. Trimming removed 2 bases at V and 0 bases at J, with 12 bases between. Clones were read by immunoSEQ multiplex PCR, and TCRdb kept only the in-frame ones, dropping some. There are about 220,000 clones in the sample; around 84% occur only once, and less than 20% lies in the top ten. The sequencing input was peripheral blood. The V and J genes are TRBV5-1 and TRBJ2-1; a possible D gene is TRBD2 (6 bases). The origin of this receptor is a young man with active or convalescent COVID-19. CDR3 region: CASSFRDFSSYNEQFF. The CDR3 region has the DNA TGCGCCAGCAGCTTCCGGGACTTCAGCTCCTACAATGAGCAGTTCTTC.